This TCR beta chain came from a study of blood T cells in healthy people across ages (dated by TCRdb to between 2015 and 2016). Regarding the complete study: In model experiments, template switching captured about one uniquely barcoded TCR beta cDNA molecule for every two T cells. Four age groups were formed from the donors: young (average about 15 years), middle-aged (around 41), aged (approximately 60) and long-lived (about 80). To track age-related changes in TCR beta repertoire diversity, the study relied on deep sequencing normalized with unique cDNA molecular identifiers. Using the same blood draw, the study looked at two additional independent replicas of 1 million unique cDNA reads for two donors, one aged 18 to 29 and the other aged 80 or older. To avoid experimental bias, donors of different ages were distributed randomly across sequencing lanes. The investigation overall reported the following: Estimates of total diversity from one million sequenced T cells were regarded as lower bounds and underestimates. There was a strong correlation between observed TCR beta diversity and the percentage of naive T cells measured by flow cytometry. As age increased, observed TCR beta diversity per million T cells dropped in a roughly linear way, and a significant reduction was already evident by age about 36. Donor CMV infection status was unknown, potentially confounding age-related changes in expanded clonotypes. Bulk unsorted PBMC profiling prevented conclusive comparison of naive and antigen-experienced compartments. Compared with the aged group, more naive CD4+ T cells, fewer expanded clones and increased TCR diversity were shown by the long-lived group, suggesting age selection.

This clonotype was found a few times. Its antigen remains undetermined. No much larger clone exists at a distance of one base, and base qualities are not known. V is shortened by 7 bases, J by 5 bases, and the region joining them spans 13 bases. From the cysteine up to the phenylalanine, the CDR3 has a length of 13 residues. The only DNA kept is the CDR3, 39 bases in frame from the first base. CDR1 and CDR2 are drawn from the germline V gene: SGDLS, YYNGEE. The roughly 39 donors, aged 6 to 90 years, were systemically healthy Caucasian individuals from Russia. Each donor gave ten milliliters of peripheral blood, drawn into EDTA-treated Vacutainer tubes. PBMCs were isolated by Ficoll-Paque density-gradient centrifugation, with at least 6 million obtained per sample. Trizol reagent was used to extract total RNA from PBMCs, with at least 5.5 micrograms per sample. Naive CD45RAhigh/CD27high T cell percentages were measured by flow cytometry on a PBMC aliquot from every donor.

The library was prepared using 5' RACE. Sequenced using an Illumina HiSeq 2500. A second PCR of about 7 to 12 cycles was run with a J-beta primer mix and a sample-barcoded 5' primer. A unique molecular identifier was introduced onto each TCR beta cDNA molecule by a template-switch 5' adaptor carrying 12 random nucleotides. Each sample yielded at least 2.5 million CDR3-containing paired-end reads. The Mint cDNA synthesis kit, primed by a TRBC-specific oligonucleotide, was used to synthesize first-strand cDNA from all RNA. After uracil-DNA glycosylase treatment, a first 18-cycle PCR used universal primers M1SS and BC2_uni_R on all cDNA. The published analysis was carried out like this. For normalization, 1 million high-quality reads were randomly selected from each sample, with every read carrying a distinct molecular identifier. Reads with shared molecular identifiers were discarded instead of being binned into consensus sequences. CDR3 identification, clonotype clustering and error correction used MiTCR with a Q25 quality threshold and the strictest error-elimination algorithm. A nonparametric unseen species model with Euler transformation was used to estimate a lower bound on total TCR beta diversity. TCRdb trimmed public reads at Q25 via fastp, called clones via MiXCR and kept in-frame beta chains. Merged by CDR3 protein, the rows form single entries marked with the most common genes and DNA. The V and J calls and clone size come from TCRdb's table, not from the authors' own analysis. Present in this sample are some 700,000 distinct CDR3 sequences, approximately 43% of which were seen just once. The ten largest clones add up to 20% to 25% of the sample.

This chain joins TRBV9 to TRBJ1-5; no D gene call is confident. This receptor was obtained from a woman in her sixties or seventies in good health. Source material: blood. The CDR3 sequence is CASLKGRHQPQHF. The DNA reads as follows: TGTGCCAGCTTAAAAGGGCGCCATCAGCCCCAGCATTTT.